The next 13 T cell receptor beta chains were all read from a single sample in a study of T-cell reconstitution after alpha-beta-depleted transplantation in children. Preparation of the TCRbeta library involved a method that used unique molecular identifiers. TCRdb redid the calling of the PCR reads with MiXCR, one entry per CDR3 protein. The sample has about 400,000 distinct CDR3 sequences; around 21% are singletons. Sequenced here: PBMCs from the stem cell graft donor, sampled from the stem cell graft. The receptor set was obtained from a human donor who donated a stem cell graft to a child with acute myeloid leukemia.

This clonotype has ten or more counts. The chain joins TRBV20-1 to TRBJ2-5; D is uncertain. Trimming removed 1 base at V and 8 bases at J, with 17 bases between. Germline values: CDR1 DFQATT, CDR2 SNEGSKA (reference sequence). The length of the CDR3 is 14 residues. CDR3 DNA sequence: TGCAGTGCTAGAGTAGTCCGCCTGAAAGGTACCCAGTACTTC. Translation gives CSARVVRLKGTQYF.

This clonotype was detected only a few times. This chain uses TRBV5-1 with TRBJ1-5, with 11 bases lining up with TRBD1. Germline V lookup: CDR1 SGHRS, CDR2 YFSETQ. The CDR3 spans 15 residues. V was clipped by 5 bases and J by 5 bases; unmatched bases: 6. Here the CDR3 DNA reads TGCGCCAGCAGTCCGGACAGGGGGCAGGATCAGCCCCAGCATTTT. Translation: CASSPDRGQDQPQHF.

This clonotype showed up just a few times. The chain links TRBV12-3 or TRBV12-4 to TRBJ1-3, with 9 bases that match TRBD1. Germline trimming cut 1 base from V and 0 bases from J; bases unmatched to any gene: 4. The CDR3 has 17 residues. CDR3 in amino acids: CASSLGGTGPSGNTIYF. The CDR3 DNA reads as TGTGCCAGCAGTTTAGGGGGGACAGGGCCCTCTGGAAACACCATATATTTT.

This clonotype turned up a few times. The chain has TRBV4-1 and TRBJ2-3; D is unclear. The V end was cut by 1 base, the J end by 2 bases, with 13 bases between. Germline V gene lookup returns CDR1 MGHRA and CDR2 YSYEKL. This CDR3 contains 16 residues. The CDR3 nucleotides are TGCGCCAGCAGCCAAGTGTCGGTAGCTATCACAGATACGCAGTATTTT. Translation: CASSQVSVAITDTQYF.

This clonotype was seen a few times. The chain's CDR3 is CASSQEFIEYQETQYF. The CDR3 coding sequence is TGCGCCAGCAGCCAAGAATTTATTGAGTACCAAGAGACCCAGTACTTC. V and J are TRBV4-3 and TRBJ2-5, with no clear D. V was pared by 0 bases and J by 0 bases, with 11 bases between. Germline V gives CDR1 LGHNA, CDR2 YSLEER. The CDR3 length is 16 residues.

This clonotype was recorded at least ten times. CDR3 nucleotides: TGTGCCAGCAGCGGGGGCCGCCAGGACGAGCAGTACTTC. Its protein is CASSGGRQDEQYF. The V and J genes are TRBV6-6 and TRBJ2-7; D assignment may be TRBD1 or TRBD2 (6 bases each). Between the trimmed V and J ends, which lost 6 bases and 5 bases, there was a span of 14 bases. CDR1 MNHNY and CDR2 SVGAGI come from the germline V gene (reference sequence). The CDR3 spans 13 residues.

This rearrangement joins TRBV7-9 to TRBJ2-5; 13 positions match TRBD2. J lost 4 bases, V lost 6 bases, and 8 bases had no gene match. Per germline, CDR1 SEHNR and CDR2 FQNEAQ (reference sequence). This CDR3 spans 16 amino acids. The CDR3 DNA follows: TGTGCCAGCAGTATCGGACTAGCGGGAGTAGGAGAGACCCAGTACTTC. As protein: CASSIGLAGVGETQYF.

This chain links TRBV7-9 with TRBJ2-7; maybe TRBD1 (5 bases). Germline V gives CDR1 SEHNR, CDR2 FQNEAQ (reference sequence). The CDR3 is made up of 17 amino acids. The ends were cut back, 5 bases at V and 4 bases at J, with 24 bases in the middle. CDR3 nucleotide sequence: TGTGCCAGCAGCCCGAAGGGTTTGGCAGGGCGGAGATACGAGCAGTACTTC. As protein: CASSPKGLAGRRYEQYF.

This clonotype was seen ten or more times. The chain is built from TRBV25-1 and TRBJ2-2; 7 bases line up with TRBD1. V was pared by 7 bases and J by 0 bases, with 8 bases of the junction left unmatched. The CDR3 has 16 amino acids. Germline V gene sequence: CDR1 MGHDK, CDR2 SYGVNS. The CDR3 loop is CASIPSDRANTGELFF. DNA for the CDR3: TGTGCCAGCATTCCCTCCGACAGGGCGAACACCGGGGAGCTGTTTTTT.

This chain links TRBV21-1 with TRBJ2-7; the table calls TRBD2, which could not be checked here. TRBV21-1 is annotated as a pseudogene. This CDR3 has 13 residues. CDR3 in amino acids: CASTTSGGYEQYF. The DNA for the CDR3 is TGTGCCAGCACCACTAGCGGTGGCTACGAGCAGTACTTC.

This clonotype was observed many times. The genes are TRBV28 and TRBJ2-5; D unclear. The germline V and J ends were trimmed by 4 bases and 5 bases, with 8 bases remaining between them. The CDR3 covers 12 residues. Germline loops: CDR1 MDHEN, CDR2 SYDVKM. The CDR3 protein is CASSSAVETQYF. CDR3 in DNA: TGTGCCAGCAGTTCGGCAGTTGAGACCCAGTACTTC.

In its sample, this clonotype was seen many times. The rearrangement joins TRBV10-3 to TRBJ2-2, with 11 bases lining up with TRBD2. Germline V gene sequence: CDR1 ENHRY, CDR2 SYGVKD. V lost 10 bases to trimming and J lost 6 bases; unmatched junction nucleotides: 4. CDR3 length equals 13 residues. This CDR3 is CATLAGGPGELFF. The CDR3 DNA sequence: TGTGCCACCCTAGCGGGAGGACCCGGGGAGCTGTTTTTT.

The chain couples TRBV20-1 to TRBJ2-3, with D perhaps matching TRBD1 or TRBD2 (5 bases each). The CDR3 is made up of 16 amino acids. Per the germline V gene, CDR1 is DFQATT and CDR2 is SNEGSKA (reference sequence). Deletions cut 4 bases from V and 2 bases from J, with 19 bases between. CDR3 in amino acids: CSATLAGTANTDTQYF. The DNA for the CDR3 is TGCAGTGCTACCCTTGCCGGGACGGCCAACACAGATACGCAGTATTTT.